The 32 T cell receptor beta chains below all came from one sample that was sequenced in a study of cytomegalovirus exposure and HLA in healthy donors. The repertoire was sequenced with immunoSEQ multiplex PCR; TCRdb's copy has only in-frame clones and lacks some. The sample has some 250,000 clones, 70% to 90% seen once. Sequencing was done on a sample of PBMCs. These receptors all stem from a woman between 25 and 40 years old in good health and CMV-seropositive.

J is TRBJ2-7 and V is TRBV10-3, with D maybe TRBD1 (6 bases). V was shortened by 6 bases and J by 5 bases, with 20 bases between the two germline ends. Germline V gene sequence: CDR1 ENHRY, CDR2 SYGVKD. There are 15 residues in the CDR3. This CDR3 reads CAISLRDTGGHEQYF. The CDR3 DNA sequence: TGTGCCATCAGCCTCCGGGACACCGGAGGCCACGAGCAGTACTTC.

This clone was found a few times. Other DNA variants within this sample encode the same CDR3. The V gene is TRBV5-1, the J gene TRBJ1-1; D unclear. CDR1 and CDR2 from the germline V gene are SGHRS and YFSETQ. CDR3 length: 13 amino acids. V lost 0 bases and J lost 1, with 4 bases in between. In DNA, the CDR3 is TGCGCCAGCAGCTTGGCCGGGAACACTGAAGCTTTCTTT. Translating gives CASSLAGNTEAFF.

This chain links TRBV4-1 with TRBJ1-1; D is perhaps TRBD1 (5 bases). Trimming removed 2 bases at V and 0 bases at J, with 10 bases between. The CDR3 contains 15 residues. The germline gives CDR1 MGHRA, CDR2 YSYEKL. The CDR3 DNA sequence: TGCGCCAGCAGCCAACATACAGGATTGAACACTGAAGCTTTCTTT. It translates to CASSQHTGLNTEAFF.

This chain links TRBV10-3 with TRBJ2-7; the match to TRBD2 covers 13 bases. Trimming at V came to 6 bases and at J to 0 bases, leaving 2 bases not matched to a gene. Germline V gene lookup returns CDR1 ENHRY and CDR2 SYGVKD. The CDR3 covers 15 residues. This chain's CDR3 is CAISGTSGISYEQYF. The CDR3 coding sequence is TGTGCCATCAGCGGGACTAGCGGGATCTCCTACGAGCAGTACTTC.

The chain employs TRBV18 and TRBJ1-3; D is ambiguous. The V gene lost 1 base and the J gene lost 0 bases, with 7 bases spanning the gap. The germline gives CDR1 KGHSH, CDR2 LQKENI. The CDR3 runs 15 residues. As DNA, the CDR3 is TGTGCCAGCTCACCACTGGAGGCCTCTGGAAACACCATATATTTT. Translating it yields CASSPLEASGNTIYF.

This clone has only a few counts. The chain has TRBV7-3 and TRBJ1-2; possible D gene TRBD1, 5 bases. Between the trimmed V and J ends, which lost 3 bases and 2 bases, there was a span of 10 bases. The germline gives CDR1 SGHTA, CDR2 FQGTGA. The CDR3 runs 14 residues. The CDR3 DNA reads TGTGCCAGCAGCTTGGGGCCGCTAAACTATGGCTACACCTTC. The encoded protein is CASSLGPLNYGYTF.

To note about this clone: The same CDR3 is also encoded by other DNA sequences in this sample. This CDR3 reads CASSLGSGGTDTQYF. The CDR3 coding sequence is TGCGCCAGCAGCTTGGGCTCAGGGGGGACAGATACGCAGTATTTT. The rearrangement links TRBV5-1 to TRBJ2-3; the D gene is possibly TRBD1 (7 bases). The ends were cut back, 0 bases at V and 3 bases at J, with 11 bases in the middle. This CDR3 has 15 residues. Germline CDR1 is SGHRS and CDR2 is YFSETQ. The whole variable domain, filled in from reference TRBV5-1 and TRBJ2-3, reads KAGVTQTPRYLIKTRGQQVTLSCSPISGHRSVSWYQQTPGQGLQFLFEYFSETQRNKGNFPGRFSGRQFSNSRSEMNVSTLELGDSALYLCASSLGSGGTDTQYFGPGTRLTVL.

The J gene is TRBJ2-6, the V gene TRBV19; TRBD1 matches 10 bases. CDR1 is LNHDA and CDR2 is SQIVND in the germline V gene (reference sequence). The length of the CDR3 is 16 residues. V shed 5 bases and J 4 bases; nucleotides not matched to a gene: 5. The CDR3 loop reads CASSLRQGAGANVLTF. CDR3 nucleotide sequence: TGTGCCAGTAGTTTACGACAGGGGGCGGGGGCCAACGTCCTGACTTTC.

The V call is TRBV7-9, the J call TRBJ2-1; TRBD2 matches 14 bases. V lost 5 bases and J lost 7; bases outside the gene matches: 4. CDR1 SEHNR and CDR2 FQNEAQ come from the germline V gene (reference sequence). The CDR3 covers 15 residues. In DNA, the CDR3 is TGTGCCAGCAGCCAAGGGACTAGCGGGAGTAATGAGCAGTTCTTC. Translating it yields CASSQGTSGSNEQFF.

The CDR3 sequence: CASSPTQYTEAFF. CDR3 bases: TGTGCCAGCTCACCGACACAGTACACTGAAGCTTTCTTT. The chain uses TRBV18 and TRBJ1-1; D remains ambiguous. Between the trimmed V and J ends, which lost 3 bases and 3 bases, there was a span of 8 bases. The CDR3 is 13 residues long. Per germline, CDR1 KGHSH and CDR2 LQKENI.

V gene TRBV25-1 combines with J gene TRBJ2-5, with a weak D call TRBD2 (5 bases). The CDR3 loop spans 15 amino acids. CDR1 is MGHDK, CDR2 SYGVNS, per germline. V lost 2 bases and J lost 3, with 13 bases in between. CDR3 protein: CASSEAGRREETQYF. CDR3 nucleotides: TGTGCCAGCAGTGAAGCCGGGCGGCGGGAAGAGACCCAGTACTTC.

The CDR3 spells CSVAKESVDTEAFF. The CDR3 DNA sequence: TGCAGCGTTGCCAAAGAGTCTGTGGACACTGAAGCTTTCTTT. The J gene is TRBJ1-1, the V gene TRBV29-1, with D unclear. Germline CDR1 is SQVTM and CDR2 is ANQGSEA. The CDR3 is 14 residues long. V dropped 4 bases and J dropped 3 bases, with 15 bases sitting between them. The entire variable domain, with the rest obtained from reference TRBV29-1 and TRBJ1-1, is as follows: SAVISQKPSRDICQRGTSLTIQCQVDSQVTMMFWYRQQPGQSLTLIATANQGSEATYESGFVIDKFPISRPNLTFSTLTVSNMSPEDSSIYLCSVAKESVDTEAFFGQGTRLTVV.

The chain uses TRBV27 and TRBJ2-7; 10 nucleotides agree with TRBD2. This CDR3 region has 15 residues. In germline, CDR1 is MNHEY, CDR2 SMNVEV (reference sequence). Trimming at V came to 5 bases and at J to 4 bases, leaving 8 bases not matched to a gene. The CDR3 protein is CASSVGSGRRYEQYF. The CDR3 DNA is TGTGCCAGCAGTGTAGGTAGCGGGAGGCGGTACGAGCAGTACTTC.

The chain recombines TRBV5-4 with TRBJ2-2; D unresolved. The CDR3 runs to 13 residues. V was trimmed by 1 base and J by 4 bases, leaving 5 bases between them. Germline CDR1 SGHNT, CDR2 YYREEE (reference sequence). The CDR3 bases are TGTGCCAGCAGCTTGTCGGGCACCGGGGAGCTGTTTTTT. Translation gives CASSLSGTGELFF. The full variable domain, in which reference TRBV5-4 and TRBJ2-2 provide the parts outside the CDR3, is ETGVTQSPTHLIKTRGQQVTLRCSSQSGHNTVSWYQQALGQGPQFIFQYYREEENGRGNFPPRFSGLQFPNYSSELNVNALELDDSALYLCASSLSGTGELFFGEGSRLTVL.

The J gene is TRBJ1-2, the V gene TRBV5-4; D gene ambiguous. V was shortened by 4 bases and J by 4 bases, with 17 bases between the two germline ends. Germline V gives CDR1 SGHNT, CDR2 YYREEE (reference sequence). This CDR3 is built from 15 residues. The CDR3: CASSLPWQEIYGYTF. CDR3 DNA: TGTGCCAGCAGCCTCCCTTGGCAAGAAATCTATGGCTACACCTTC. The variable domain in full, with the rest retrieved from reference TRBV5-4 and TRBJ1-2, is ETGVTQSPTHLIKTRGQQVTLRCSSQSGHNTVSWYQQALGQGPQFIFQYYREEENGRGNFPPRFSGLQFPNYSSELNVNALELDDSALYLCASSLPWQEIYGYTFGSGTRLTVV.

The chain combines TRBV6-1 with TRBJ1-5, with 7 bases fitting TRBD1. CDR1 and CDR2 from the germline V gene are MNHNS and SASEGT. This CDR3 spans 14 amino acids. V was clipped by 4 bases and J by 7 bases; unmatched bases: 7. The CDR3: CASSGTGGRQPQHF. The CDR3 nucleotides are TGTGCCAGCAGTGGGACAGGCGGTAGGCAGCCCCAGCATTTT.

The V and J genes are TRBV9 and TRBJ2-2, with 9 positions matching TRBD2. The germline V gene has CDR1 SGDLS and CDR2 YYNGEE. The V segment lost 0 bases and the J segment 1 base; nucleotides outside the gene matches: 4. The CDR3 is made up of 17 amino acids. This chain's CDR3 is CASSVVPSGKNTGELFF. The CDR3 bases are TGTGCCAGCAGCGTAGTGCCTAGCGGGAAGAACACCGGGGAGCTGTTTTTT.

The CDR3 protein is CASLPTYSNQPQHF. Written as DNA, the CDR3 is TGTGCCAGCCTGCCTACGTATAGCAATCAGCCCCAGCATTTT. This chain connects TRBV27 to TRBJ1-5, with D uncertain. Germline CDR1 reads MNHEY; CDR2 reads SMNVEV (reference sequence). V was shortened by 8 bases and J by 0 bases, with 11 bases between the two germline ends. CDR3 size: 14 residues.

The gene calls are TRBV13 and TRBJ1-5, with a tentative D call TRBD1 (5 bases). This CDR3 spans 15 amino acids. The V gene lost 4 bases and the J gene lost 0 bases, with 10 bases spanning the gap. CDR1 PRHDT and CDR2 FYEKMQ come from the germline V gene (reference sequence). The DNA of the CDR3 is TGTGCCAGCAGCTCCTCCAGGGATAGCAATCAGCCCCAGCATTTT. Translated, it gives CASSSSRDSNQPQHF. The full variable domain, completed using reference TRBV13 and TRBJ1-5, is AAGVIQSPRHLIKEKRETATLKCYPIPRHDTVYWYQQGPGQDPQFLISFYEKMQSDKGSIPDRFSAQQFSDYHSELNMSSLELGDSALYFCASSSSRDSNQPQHFGDGTRLSIL.

The J gene is TRBJ1-6, the V gene TRBV30; no reliable D call. This CDR3 is built from 12 residues. V lost 3 bases and J lost 13, with 13 bases in between. Per the germline V gene, CDR1 is GTSNPN and CDR2 is SVGIG (reference sequence). The CDR3: CAWRGLYEPLHF. In nucleotides, the CDR3 is TGTGCCTGGAGAGGACTGTATGAGCCCCTCCACTTT.

The table lists this clone with a few counts. The CDR3 sequence: CASSKATPGQGLEAFF. CDR3 bases: TGTGCCAGCAGCAAAGCGACACCGGGACAGGGACTTGAAGCTTTCTTT. The rearrangement uses TRBV21-1 and TRBJ1-1; the DNA was not compared with TRBD1, the D call given in the table. TRBV21-1 is a listed pseudogene. This CDR3 has 16 amino acids.

The V gene is TRBV6-5, the J gene TRBJ2-6; no clear D gene. The V gene's germline CDR1 is MNHEY and CDR2 SVGAGI. The CDR3 consists of 13 residues. V lost 6 bases and J lost 2, with 5 bases in between. As DNA, the CDR3 is TGTGCCAGCAGCCTCGCTGGGGCCAACGTCCTGACTTTC. This sequence encodes CASSLAGANVLTF.

V is TRBV6-1 and J is TRBJ2-7, with no clear D. The V gene lost 6 bases and the J gene lost 4 bases, with 10 bases spanning the gap. Germline V gives CDR1 MNHNS, CDR2 SASEGT. The CDR3 totals 12 residues. The CDR3 region has the DNA TGTGCCAGCAGCTTCGCCCTATACGAGCAGTACTTC. Its translation: CASSFALYEQYF.

The V gene is TRBV5-1, the J gene TRBJ2-3; the match to TRBD2 covers 7 bases. Losses at the gene ends were 0 bases for V and 6 bases for J; bases not matched to a gene: 16. Germline V gene lookup returns CDR1 SGHRS and CDR2 YFSETQ. CDR3 length equals 18 residues. The CDR3 DNA reads as TGCGCCAGCAGCTTGGCCTACGGACTCCTAGCGGAGGGGGATACGCAGTATTTT. Translated, it gives CASSLAYGLLAEGDTQYF.

This sequence joins TRBV10-3 and TRBJ2-1; TRBD2 matches at 9 bases. V was clipped by 1 base and J by 13 bases; unmatched bases: 14. CDR1 and CDR2 from the germline V gene are ENHRY and SYGVKD. The CDR3 spans 16 residues. The CDR3 sequence is CAISELASGTGSAQFF. The CDR3 region has the DNA TGTGCCATCAGTGAGTTAGCTAGCGGGACCGGGAGCGCCCAGTTCTTC.

V and J are TRBV28 and TRBJ2-2; 12 bases map to TRBD2. Germline V CDR1 and CDR2: MDHEN, SYDVKM. V shed 8 bases, J shed 5 bases, and the junction held 3 bases outside the gene matches. The CDR3 spans 14 residues. The CDR3 sequence: CASSLAGGTGELFF. The DNA for the CDR3 is TGTGCCAGCTCCCTAGCGGGAGGGACCGGGGAGCTGTTTTTT.

V usage is TRBV5-6 and J usage is TRBJ1-1, with unresolved D. Looked up from germline, CDR1 is SGHDT and CDR2 is YYEEEE. CDR3 length: 12 residues. The V gene lost 4 bases and the J gene lost 11 bases, with 15 bases spanning the gap. CDR3 amino acids: CASSRDFNGAFF. The CDR3 DNA reads TGTGCCAGCAGCCGGGATTTTAACGGGGCTTTCTTT.

The table lists this clone with a count of one. The CDR3 loop is CASRVQSYEQYF. In nucleotides, the CDR3 is TGTGCCAGCAGGGTGCAGTCCTACGAGCAGTACTTC. V and J are TRBV6-1 and TRBJ2-7; D ambiguous. V was shortened by 6 bases and J by 1 base, with 7 bases between the two germline ends. This CDR3 comprises 12 residues. CDR1 MNHNS and CDR2 SASEGT come from the germline V gene.

This clone was counted once. V gene TRBV12-5 combines with J gene TRBJ2-2, with 8 nucleotides matching TRBD2. The trim removed 5 bases at V and 4 bases at J, leaving 6 bases unmatched. The CDR3 contains 15 residues. The germline gives CDR1 LGHNT, CDR2 FRNRAP. CDR3 bases: TGTGCTAGTGGTCCCGGACTAGCTAGCACCGGGGAGCTGTTTTTT. Its protein is CASGPGLASTGELFF.

The chain combines TRBV11-2 with TRBJ2-7; D unresolved. CDR1 is SGHAT, CDR2 FQNNGV, per germline. This CDR3 comprises 12 residues. Trimming removed 0 bases from V and 3 bases from J, with 3 bases in between. Written as DNA, the CDR3 is TGTGCCAGCAGCTTAGACTACTACGAGCAGTACTTC. Translating it yields CASSLDYYEQYF. Complete variable domain (other parts from reference TRBV11-2 and TRBJ2-7): EAGVAQSPRYKIIEKRQSVAFWCNPISGHATLYWYQQILGQGPKLLIQFQNNGVVDDSQLPKDRFSAERLKGVDSTLKIQPAKLEDSAVYLCASSLDYYEQYFGPGTRLTVT.

This sequence joins TRBV14 and TRBJ2-5; a possible D gene is TRBD1 (5 bases). Germline lookup yields CDR1 SGHDN and CDR2 FVKESK. The CDR3 sequence is 15 residues long. Trimming stripped 2 bases from V and 2 bases from J, with 12 bases between. The DNA for the CDR3 is TGTGCCAGCAGCCAAAATTGGGGCAAACAAGAGACCCAGTACTTC. This sequence encodes CASSQNWGKQETQYF.

The chain uses TRBV11-3 and TRBJ2-1, with TRBD2 matching over 7 bases. V dropped 6 bases and J dropped 0; count of bases not matched to a gene: 5. Germline V gives CDR1 SGHNT, CDR2 YENEEA. This CDR3 contains 15 residues. The CDR3 nucleotides read TGTGCCAGCAGTTTCGGGAGGCTCTCCTACAATGAGCAGTTCTTC. Its translation is CASSFGRLSYNEQFF.